This is a list of T cell receptor beta chains from one sample in a study of T cells in Graves' hyperthyroidism and ophthalmopathy. TCRdb re-called the multiplex PCR reads through MiXCR, storing one row per CDR3 protein. The top ten hold approximately 31% of the sample, which has 600,000 to 800,000 distinct CDR3 sequences, just over 35% seen once. Sequencing was carried out using blood. The source of these receptors is a woman aged 40 to 49 with Graves' hyperthyroidism. Each CDR3 is given with its conserved first and last residue. The D gene is left open where the match is weak. Size tells how often a clone was seen (once, few, many) or the class of an expanded clone, and some rows leave it out.

>TRBJ2-2|TRBV29-1|-|-
CSVSGYSGELFF
TGCAGCGTTTCGGGGTATTCCGGGGAGCTGTTTTTT
>TRBJ1-2|TRBV7-2|-|-
CASSVQPRGRTANYGYTF
TGTGCCAGCAGCGTTCAACCCAGAGGTCGTACAGCGAACTATGGCTACACCTTC
>TRBJ2-3|TRBV7-9|-|-
CASSRAGGGTDTQYF
TGTGCCAGCAGCCGAGCCGGGGGCGGCACAGATACGCAGTATTTT
>TRBJ1-6|TRBV5-8|-|-
CATEIPPQRFNSPLHF
TGTGCCACCGAGATACCACCCCAGAGATTCAATTCACCCCTCCACTTT
>TRBJ2-5|TRBV10-1|once|TRBD1
CAGRRQGKETQYF
TGTGCCGGCAGACGACAGGGGAAAGAGACCCAGTACTTC
>TRBJ1-3|TRBV14|-|TRBD1
CASSRYLPGGNSGNTIYF
TGTGCCAGCAGCCGCTACCTCCCAGGGGGTAACTCTGGAAACACCATATATTTT
>TRBJ1-6|TRBV10-2|-|TRBD1
CASSWTQGQGNPPLHF
TGCGCCAGCAGCTGGACCCAGGGACAGGGCAATCCACCCCTCCACTTT
>TRBJ2-5|TRBV7-9|once|-
CASSPLLDGETQYF
TGTGCCAGCTCACCACTACTGGATGGGGAGACCCAGTACTTC
>TRBJ1-5|TRBV11-2|many|TRBD1
CASSAGQGAGQPQHF
TGTGCCAGCAGCGCCGGACAGGGGGCAGGACAGCCCCAGCATTTT
>TRBJ1-6|TRBV15|many|-
CATSRDHRDPYSPLHF
TGTGCCACCAGCAGGGACCACCGGGACCCTTATTCACCCCTCCACTTT